This T cell receptor (beta chain) is from a study of blood T cell repertoires in COVID-19. Study summary: The study drew acute and convalescent COVID-19 samples from the United States, Italy and Spain. PBMCs, B-cell-depleted T cells, or T cells provided the cDNA or gDNA that made up the material.

The germline V gene encodes CDR1 MNHEY and CDR2 SMNVEV (reference sequence). The CDR3 is made up of 16 amino acids. V lost 3 bases and J 6 bases, leaving 18 bases between the germline ends. In the study's own analysis: Nucleated cell number was recorded as an estimate derived from reference gene primer amplification. Using immunoSEQ multiplex PCR, the repertoire was profiled, and TCRdb retains in-frame clones only, with some absent. Clonal size and the V and J genes are those of that table, whereas D and trimming came from the DNA. The sample lists tens of thousands of clones; 81% were seen once. This sequence joins TRBV27 and TRBJ2-1; D perhaps matches TRBD2 (5 bases). Sequencing used peripheral blood. The TCR comes from a woman aged 60-70 years with acute or convalescent COVID-19. The chain's CDR3 is CASSLQSVALSNEQFF. The DNA for the CDR3 is TGTGCCAGCAGTTTGCAGAGCGTAGCGCTCAGCAATGAGCAGTTCTTC.